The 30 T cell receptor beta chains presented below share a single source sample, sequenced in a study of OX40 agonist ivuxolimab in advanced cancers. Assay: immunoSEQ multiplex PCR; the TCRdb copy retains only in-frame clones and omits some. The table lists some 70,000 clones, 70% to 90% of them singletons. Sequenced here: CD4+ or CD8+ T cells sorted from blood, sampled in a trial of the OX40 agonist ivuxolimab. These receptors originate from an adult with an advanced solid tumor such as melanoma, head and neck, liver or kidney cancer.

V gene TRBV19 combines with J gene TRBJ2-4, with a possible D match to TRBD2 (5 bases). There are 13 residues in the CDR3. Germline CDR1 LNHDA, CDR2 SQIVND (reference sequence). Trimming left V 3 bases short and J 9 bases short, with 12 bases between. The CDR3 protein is CASSMGRGGIQYF. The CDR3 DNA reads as TGTGCCAGTAGTATGGGGAGAGGTGGCATTCAGTACTTC.

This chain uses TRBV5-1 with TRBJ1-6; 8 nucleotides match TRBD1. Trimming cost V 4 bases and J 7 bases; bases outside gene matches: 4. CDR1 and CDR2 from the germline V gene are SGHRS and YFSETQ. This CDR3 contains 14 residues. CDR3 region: CASSPGQENSPLHF. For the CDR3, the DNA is TGCGCCAGCAGCCCGGGACAGGAAAATTCACCCCTCCACTTT. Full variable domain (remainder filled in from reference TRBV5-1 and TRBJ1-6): KAGVTQTPRYLIKTRGQQVTLSCSPISGHRSVSWYQQTPGQGLQFLFEYFSETQRNKGNFPGRFSGRQFSNSRSEMNVSTLELGDSALYLCASSPGQENSPLHFGNGTRLTVT.

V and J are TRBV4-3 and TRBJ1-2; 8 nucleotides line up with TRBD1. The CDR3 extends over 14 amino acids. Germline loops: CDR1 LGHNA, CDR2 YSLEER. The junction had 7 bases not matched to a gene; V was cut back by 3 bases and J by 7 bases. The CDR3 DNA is TGCGCCAGCAGCCAGGACAGGGTCAGGCGTGGCTACACCTTC. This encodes CASSQDRVRRGYTF.

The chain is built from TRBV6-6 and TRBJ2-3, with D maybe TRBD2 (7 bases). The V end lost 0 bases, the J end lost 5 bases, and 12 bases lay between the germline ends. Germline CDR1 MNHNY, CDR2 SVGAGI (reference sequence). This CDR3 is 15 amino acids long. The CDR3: CASSYSGGREDTQYF. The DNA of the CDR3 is TGTGCCAGCAGTTACTCGGGGGGGCGTGAAGATACGCAGTATTTT.

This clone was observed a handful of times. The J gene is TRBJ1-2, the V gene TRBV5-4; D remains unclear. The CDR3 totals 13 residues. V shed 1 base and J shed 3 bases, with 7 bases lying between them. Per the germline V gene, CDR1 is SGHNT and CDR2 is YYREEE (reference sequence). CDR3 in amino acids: CASSLRDDYGYTF. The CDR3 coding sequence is TGTGCCAGCAGCTTGCGCGACGACTATGGCTACACCTTC.

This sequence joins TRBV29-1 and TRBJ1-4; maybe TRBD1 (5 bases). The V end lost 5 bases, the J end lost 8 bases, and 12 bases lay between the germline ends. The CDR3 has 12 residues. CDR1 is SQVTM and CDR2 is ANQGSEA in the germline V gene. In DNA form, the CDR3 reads TGCAGCGTTTTAGGGACGGACGAAAAACTGTTTTTT. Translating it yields CSVLGTDEKLFF. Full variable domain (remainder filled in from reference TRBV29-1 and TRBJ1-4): SAVISQKPSRDICQRGTSLTIQCQVDSQVTMMFWYRQQPGQSLTLIATANQGSEATYESGFVIDKFPISRPNLTFSTLTVSNMSPEDSSIYLCSVLGTDEKLFFGSGTQLSVL.

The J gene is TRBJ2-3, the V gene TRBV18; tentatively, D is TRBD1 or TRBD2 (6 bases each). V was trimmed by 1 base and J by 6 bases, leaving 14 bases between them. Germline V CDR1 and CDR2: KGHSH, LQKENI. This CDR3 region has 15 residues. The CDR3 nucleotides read TGTGCCAGCTCACCACGGGGGGCGGTTTTGGATACGCAGTATTTT. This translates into CASSPRGAVLDTQYF.

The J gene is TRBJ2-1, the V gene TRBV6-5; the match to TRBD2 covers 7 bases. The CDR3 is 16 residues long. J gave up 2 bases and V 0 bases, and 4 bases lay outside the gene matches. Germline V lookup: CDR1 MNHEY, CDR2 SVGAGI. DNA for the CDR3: TGTGCCAGCAGTTACTCCCCCAGCGGGGCCTACAATGAGCAGTTCTTC. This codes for CASSYSPSGAYNEQFF.

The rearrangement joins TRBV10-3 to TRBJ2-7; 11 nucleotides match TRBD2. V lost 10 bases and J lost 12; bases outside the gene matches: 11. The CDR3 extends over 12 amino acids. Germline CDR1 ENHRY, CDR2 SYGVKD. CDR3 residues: CATLGLAAERYF. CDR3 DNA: TGTGCCACCCTGGGACTAGCGGCGGAAAGGTACTTC.

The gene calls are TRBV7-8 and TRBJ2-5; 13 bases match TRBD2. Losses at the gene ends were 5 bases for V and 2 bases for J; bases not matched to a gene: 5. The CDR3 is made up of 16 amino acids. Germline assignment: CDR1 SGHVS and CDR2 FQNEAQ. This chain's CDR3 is CASSPGTSGAQETQYF. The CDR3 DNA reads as TGTGCCAGCAGCCCAGGGACTAGCGGGGCTCAAGAGACCCAGTACTTC.

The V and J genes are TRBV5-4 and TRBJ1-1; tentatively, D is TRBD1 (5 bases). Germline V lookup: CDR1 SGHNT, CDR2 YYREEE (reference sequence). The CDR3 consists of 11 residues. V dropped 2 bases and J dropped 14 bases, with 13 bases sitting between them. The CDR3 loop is CASSLRGDSFF. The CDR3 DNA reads TGTGCCAGCAGCTTACGGGGGGATTCCTTCTTT.

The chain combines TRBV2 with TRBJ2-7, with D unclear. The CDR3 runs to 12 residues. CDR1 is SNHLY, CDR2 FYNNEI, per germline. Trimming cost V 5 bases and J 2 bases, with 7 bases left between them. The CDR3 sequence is CASSLQAYEQYF. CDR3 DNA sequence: TGTGCCAGCAGTCTTCAGGCCTACGAGCAGTACTTC.

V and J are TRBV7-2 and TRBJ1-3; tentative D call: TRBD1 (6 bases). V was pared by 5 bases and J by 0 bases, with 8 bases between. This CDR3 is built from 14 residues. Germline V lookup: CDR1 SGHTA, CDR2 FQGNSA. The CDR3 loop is CASSPDSSGNTIYF. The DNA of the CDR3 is TGTGCCAGCAGCCCGGACAGCTCTGGAAACACCATATATTTT. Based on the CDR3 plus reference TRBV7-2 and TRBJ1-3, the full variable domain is GAGVSQSPSNKVTEKGKDVELRCDPISGHTALYWYRQSLGQGLEFLIYFQGNSAPDKSGLPSDRFSAERTGGSVSTLTIQRTQQEDSAVYLCASSPDSSGNTIYFGEGSWLTVV.

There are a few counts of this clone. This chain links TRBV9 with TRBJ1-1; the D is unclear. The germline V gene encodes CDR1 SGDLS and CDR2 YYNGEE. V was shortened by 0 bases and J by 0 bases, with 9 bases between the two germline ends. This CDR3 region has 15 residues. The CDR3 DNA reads TGTGCCAGCAGCGTAGGGCCAGGCGTGAACACTGAAGCTTTCTTT. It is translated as CASSVGPGVNTEAFF.

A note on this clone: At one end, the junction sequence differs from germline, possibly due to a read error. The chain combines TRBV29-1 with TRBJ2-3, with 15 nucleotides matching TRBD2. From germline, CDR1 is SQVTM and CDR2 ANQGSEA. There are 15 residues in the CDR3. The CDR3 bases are TGCAGCGTCGAAGGGACTAGCGGGGGGACAGATACGCAGTATTTT. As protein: CSVEGTSGGTDTQYF.

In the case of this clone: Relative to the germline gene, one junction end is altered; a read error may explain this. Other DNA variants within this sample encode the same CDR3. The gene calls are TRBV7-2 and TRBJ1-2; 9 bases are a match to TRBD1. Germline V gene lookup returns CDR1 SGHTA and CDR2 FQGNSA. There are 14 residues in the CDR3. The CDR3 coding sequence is TGTGCCAGTAGCTCGAGACAGGGGGACTATGGCTACACCTTC. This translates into CASSSRQGDYGYTF. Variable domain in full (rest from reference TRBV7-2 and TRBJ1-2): GAGVSQSPSNKVTEKGKDVELRCDPISGHTALYWYRQSLGQGLEFLIYFQGNSAPDKSGLPSDRFSAERTGGSVSTLTIQRTQQEDSAVYLCASSSRQGDYGYTFGSGTRLTVV.

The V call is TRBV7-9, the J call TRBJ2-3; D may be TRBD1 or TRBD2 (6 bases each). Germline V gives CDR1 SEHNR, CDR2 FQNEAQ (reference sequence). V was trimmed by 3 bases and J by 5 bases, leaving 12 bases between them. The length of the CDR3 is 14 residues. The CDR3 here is CASSFPGAEDTQYF. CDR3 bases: TGTGCCAGCAGCTTCCCGGGGGCTGAAGATACGCAGTATTTT.

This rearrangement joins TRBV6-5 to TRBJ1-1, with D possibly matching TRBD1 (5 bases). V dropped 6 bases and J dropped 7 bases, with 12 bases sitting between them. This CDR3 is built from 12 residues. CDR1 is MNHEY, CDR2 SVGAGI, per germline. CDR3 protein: CASRRGPSEAFF. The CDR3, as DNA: TGTGCCAGCAGGAGGGGACCGAGTGAAGCTTTCTTT.

The CDR3 bases are TGTGCCAGCAGCTTTACTGGGACACTTAATCAGCCCCAGCATTTT. This sequence encodes CASSFTGTLNQPQHF. The chain recombines TRBV7-9 with TRBJ1-5; a weak D match, TRBD1 (6 bases). In germline, CDR1 is SEHNR, CDR2 FQNEAQ (reference sequence). The CDR3 consists of 15 residues. The ends were cut back, 3 bases at V and 4 bases at J, with 13 bases in the middle.

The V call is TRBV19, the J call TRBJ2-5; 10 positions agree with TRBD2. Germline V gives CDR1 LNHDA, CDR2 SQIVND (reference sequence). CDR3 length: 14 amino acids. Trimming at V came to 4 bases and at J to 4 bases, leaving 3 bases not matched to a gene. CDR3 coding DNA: TGTGCCAGTAGTAGAACTAGCGGGGCAGAGACCCAGTACTTC. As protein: CASSRTSGAETQYF.

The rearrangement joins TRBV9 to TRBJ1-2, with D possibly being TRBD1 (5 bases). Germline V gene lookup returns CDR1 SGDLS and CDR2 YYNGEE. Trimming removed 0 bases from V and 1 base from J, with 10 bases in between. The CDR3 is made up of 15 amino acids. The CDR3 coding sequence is TGTGCCAGCAGCGTAGGACAGTCTATTAACTATGGCTACACCTTC. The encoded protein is CASSVGQSINYGYTF.

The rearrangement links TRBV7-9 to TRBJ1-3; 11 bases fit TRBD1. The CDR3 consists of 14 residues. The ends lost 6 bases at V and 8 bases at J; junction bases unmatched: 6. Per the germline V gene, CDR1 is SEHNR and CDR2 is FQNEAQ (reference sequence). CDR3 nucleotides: TGTGCCAGCAGTCGGGACAGGGGGACATACACCATATATTTT. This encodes CASSRDRGTYTIYF.

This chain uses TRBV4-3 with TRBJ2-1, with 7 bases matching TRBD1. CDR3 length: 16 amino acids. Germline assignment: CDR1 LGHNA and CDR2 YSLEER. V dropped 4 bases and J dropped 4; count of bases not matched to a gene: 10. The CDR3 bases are TGCGCCAGCAGCCGACAGACAGGGTCGATTTACAATGAGCAGTTCTTC. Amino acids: CASSRQTGSIYNEQFF.

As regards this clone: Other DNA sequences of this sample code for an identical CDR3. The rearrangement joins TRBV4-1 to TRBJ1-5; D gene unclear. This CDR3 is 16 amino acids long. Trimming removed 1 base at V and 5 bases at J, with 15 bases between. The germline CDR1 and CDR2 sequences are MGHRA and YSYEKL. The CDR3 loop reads CASSQVATGWDQPQHF. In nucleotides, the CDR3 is TGCGCCAGCAGCCAAGTGGCGACCGGCTGGGATCAGCCCCAGCATTTT.

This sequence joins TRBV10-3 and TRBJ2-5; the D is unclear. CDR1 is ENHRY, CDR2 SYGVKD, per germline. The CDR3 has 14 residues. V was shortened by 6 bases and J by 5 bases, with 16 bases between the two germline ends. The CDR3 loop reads CAIRAGSSSETQYF. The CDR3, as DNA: TGTGCCATCAGGGCTGGCAGCTCGAGCGAGACCCAGTACTTC.

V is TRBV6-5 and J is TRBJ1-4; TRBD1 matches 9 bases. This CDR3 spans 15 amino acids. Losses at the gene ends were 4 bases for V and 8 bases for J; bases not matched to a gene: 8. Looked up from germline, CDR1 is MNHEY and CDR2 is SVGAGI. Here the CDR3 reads CASSSHRGLSEKLFF. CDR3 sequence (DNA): TGTGCCAGCAGTTCTCACAGGGGGCTAAGCGAAAAACTGTTTTTT.

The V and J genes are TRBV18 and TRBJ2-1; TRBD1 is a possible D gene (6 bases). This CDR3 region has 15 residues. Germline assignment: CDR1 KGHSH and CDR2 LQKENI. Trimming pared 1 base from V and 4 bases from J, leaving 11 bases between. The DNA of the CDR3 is TGTGCCAGCTCACCACTGACAGGAGAATACAATGAGCAGTTCTTC. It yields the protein CASSPLTGEYNEQFF. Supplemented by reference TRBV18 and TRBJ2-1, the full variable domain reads NAGVMQNPRHLVRRRGQEARLRCSPMKGHSHVYWYRQLPEEGLKFMVYLQKENIIDESGMPKERFSAEFPKEGPSILRIQQVVRGDSAAYFCASSPLTGEYNEQFFGPGTRLTVL.

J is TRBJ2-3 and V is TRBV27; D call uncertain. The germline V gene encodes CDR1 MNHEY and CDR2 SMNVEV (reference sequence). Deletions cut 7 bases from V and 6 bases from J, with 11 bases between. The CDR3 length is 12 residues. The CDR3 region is CASNSREDTQYF. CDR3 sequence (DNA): TGTGCCAGCAACTCCCGCGAGGATACGCAGTATTTT.

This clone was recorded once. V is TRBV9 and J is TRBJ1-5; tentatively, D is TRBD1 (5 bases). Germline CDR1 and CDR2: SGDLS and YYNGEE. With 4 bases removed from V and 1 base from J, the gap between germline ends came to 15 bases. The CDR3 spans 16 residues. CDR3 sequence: CASSPLDTISNQPQHF. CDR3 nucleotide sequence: TGTGCCAGCAGCCCTTTGGACACTATAAGCAATCAGCCCCAGCATTTT.

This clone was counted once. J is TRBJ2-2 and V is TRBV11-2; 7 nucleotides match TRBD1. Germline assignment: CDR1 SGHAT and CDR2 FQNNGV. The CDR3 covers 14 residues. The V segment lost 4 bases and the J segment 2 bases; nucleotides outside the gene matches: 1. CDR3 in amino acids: CASSWDRNTGELFF. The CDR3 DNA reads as TGTGCCAGCAGCTGGGACAGAAACACCGGGGAGCTGTTTTTT.